This T cell receptor beta chain was observed in a study of response to subunit inactivated influenza vaccine. About this clonotype itself: Antigen unknown.

This CDR3 is built from 13 residues. Trimming at V came to 3 bases and at J to 11 bases, leaving 3 bases not matched to a gene. Notes on the study in general: Authors proposed each seasonal influenza vaccination draws in few new T cells.

One entry per CDR3 protein, called by TCRdb with MiXCR from the RT-PCR reads. The top ten hold 6.5% to 8.5% of the sample, which has some 640,000 distinct CDR3 sequences, around 13% seen once. The sequencing here drew on PBMCs from blood, taken around 15 days before vaccination. J is TRBJ2-1 and V is TRBV12-3 or TRBV12-4; TRBD2 agrees at 11 bases. This TCR was recovered from a man aged 50 to 60 who received an inactivated influenza vaccine. For the CDR3, the DNA is TGTGCCAGCAGTTTGGCTAGCGGGGGGAAGCAGTTCTTC. The encoded protein is CASSLASGGKQFF.